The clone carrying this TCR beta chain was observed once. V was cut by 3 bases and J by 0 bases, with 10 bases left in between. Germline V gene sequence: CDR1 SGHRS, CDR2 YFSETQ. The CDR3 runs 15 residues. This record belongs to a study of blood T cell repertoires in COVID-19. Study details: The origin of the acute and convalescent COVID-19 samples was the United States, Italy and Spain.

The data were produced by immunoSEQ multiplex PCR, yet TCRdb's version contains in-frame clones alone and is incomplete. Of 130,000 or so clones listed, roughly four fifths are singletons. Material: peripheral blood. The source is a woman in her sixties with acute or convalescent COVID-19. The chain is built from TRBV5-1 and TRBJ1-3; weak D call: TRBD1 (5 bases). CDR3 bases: TGCGCCAGCAGCTCGGGTGACAGCTCTGGAAACACCATATATTTT. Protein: CASSSGDSSGNTIYF.